The clone carrying this T cell receptor (beta chain) has just a few counts. As yet, its antigen is unknown. This sample is part of a study of cytomegalovirus exposure and HLA in healthy donors. Broader study findings: TCR sequences were mostly rare, though some public TCRs occurred in many donors.

The ends were cut back, 4 bases at V and 5 bases at J, with 10 bases in the middle. Germline CDR1 PRHDT, CDR2 FYEKMQ (reference sequence). This CDR3 contains 13 residues. Repertoires were generated with immunoSEQ multiplex PCR, while TCRdb's copy carries only in-frame clones and drops some. The sample gives over 60,000 clones, approximately 95% of which show up once; approximately 3.4% is in the top ten. The sequence was collected from a man younger than 35 in good health and CMV-seronegative. Source material: PBMCs. This rearrangement joins TRBV13 to TRBJ2-3, with TRBD2 as a possible D gene (5 bases). DNA of the CDR3: TGTGCCAGCAGCTACGGACTCCAAGATACGCAGTATTTT. Translated, it gives CASSYGLQDTQYF.